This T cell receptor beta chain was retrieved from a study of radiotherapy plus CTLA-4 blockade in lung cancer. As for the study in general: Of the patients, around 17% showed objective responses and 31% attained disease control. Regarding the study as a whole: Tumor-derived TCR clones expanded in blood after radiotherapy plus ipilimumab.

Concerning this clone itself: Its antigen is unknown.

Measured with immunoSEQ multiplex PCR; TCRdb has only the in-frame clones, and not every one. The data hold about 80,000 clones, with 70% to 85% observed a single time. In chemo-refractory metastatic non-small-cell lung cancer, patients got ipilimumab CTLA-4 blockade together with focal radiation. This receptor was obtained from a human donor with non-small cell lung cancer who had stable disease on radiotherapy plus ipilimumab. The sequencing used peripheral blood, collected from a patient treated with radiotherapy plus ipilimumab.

The CDR3 loop is CASRPGTLETQYF. For the CDR3, the DNA is TGTGCCAGCAGACCCGGGACACTAGAGACCCAGTACTTC. The rearrangement uses TRBV6-6 and TRBJ2-5; the D gene is possibly TRBD1 (6 bases). The CDR3 is 13 residues long. Germline loops: CDR1 MNHNY, CDR2 SVGAGI (reference sequence). Trimming removed 6 bases at V and 4 bases at J, with 12 bases between.